This TCR beta chain was sequenced during a study of breast tumors, draining lymph nodes, adjacent tissues (dated by TCRdb to 2015 to 2016). Broadly, across the study: The study compared TCR beta repertoires across tumor, adjacent nontumor tissue and axillary lymph nodes from breast cancer patients. The study aimed to assess the relationships and possible T-cell exchange between tumor, surrounding tissue and draining lymph node repertoires in human breast cancer. Overall study results and their limits: The data were considered consistent with the idea that most tumor T cells come from the lymph node and then expand in tumor tissue. Rather than being directly demonstrated, the conclusion that tumor T cells originate in lymph nodes was presented as consistent with a hypothesis. The similarity between tumor and nontumor tissue repertoires was significantly greater in luminal-like breast cancer than in basal-like breast cancer. Tumors showed preferential V and J gene usage, and their T-cell repertoire diversity fell below that of lymph nodes yet above that of nontumor tissue.

Lymph node samples were obtained from the axillary draining lymph nodes of breast cancer patients. Sequenced on an Illumina HiSeq 2000. Multiplex PCR amplification was used to build the TCR beta chain libraries. The amplified TCR beta chain products were analyzed by high-throughput sequencing. TCRdb applied fastp at Q25 and MiXCR to the public reads, then kept only in-frame beta chains. Rows merge per CDR3 protein into single entries with the most common DNA and genes. Counted in this sample were approximately 210,000 distinct CDR3 sequences; less than 35% of them appeared once. The ten largest clonotypes hold about 3.3% of the sample. This clonotype was seen many times. The clone's antigen remains unknown. Base quality data are lacking; no much larger clone is found one base away. The sequence was obtained from a female donor with breast cancer. Some clones in this sample may be carry-over from other donors' samples. Material: axillary lymph node tissue.

For the CDR3, the sequence is CSATDRGRGAYEQYF. The nucleotide sequence reads TGCAGTGCTACCGACAGGGGGCGCGGGGCCTACGAGCAGTACTTC. The chain was built from TRBV20-1 and TRBJ2-7, and TRBD1 aligns with 10 junction nucleotides. Trimming accounts for 4 bases at V and 2 bases at J, while the number of junction bases matched to no gene is 8. Counted from cysteine to phenylalanine, this CDR3 has 15 amino acids. Solely the CDR3 DNA is kept, with 45 bases framed from the first base. CDR1 DFQATT and CDR2 SNEGSKA are derived from the germline V gene (reference sequence).